Listed below are T cell receptor beta chains from one sample, sequenced in a study of T cell responses to AZD1222 COVID-19 vaccine. This table comes from immunoSEQ multiplex PCR, and its TCRdb copy is limited to in-frame clones, with some not included. Of 120,000 or so clones in the sample, roughly 92% were seen once. The specimen comprised peripheral blood, sampled 28 days after the second AZD1222 dose. These receptors all come from an adult who received the AZD1222 COVID-19 vaccine. Both conserved end residues are part of each CDR3. The D gene is left open where the match is weak. Clone sizes are given selectively: once, few, many, or a class where the clone is expanded.

clone_size,v_call,d_call,j_call,cdr3_length,cdr3_nt,cdr3_aa
NA,TRBV6-5,NA,TRBJ2-1,12,TGTGCCAGCAGTTATGGGGACCATGAGCAGTTCTTC,CASSYGDHEQFF
NA,TRBV11-2,TRBD2,TRBJ2-1,16,TGTGCCAGCAGCCCACAGCGGGGGGGCCCCTACAATGAGCAGTTCTTC,CASSPQRGGPYNEQFF
NA,TRBV5-1,TRBD2,TRBJ2-1,15,TGCGCCAGCAGCTTGATGCGGGGGGCCTACAATGAGCAGTTCTTC,CASSLMRGAYNEQFF
NA,TRBV27,TRBD1,TRBJ1-1,13,TGTGCCAGCAGTTTACCAGGGGGCACTGAAGCTTTCTTT,CASSLPGGTEAFF
NA,TRBV4-2,TRBD1,TRBJ1-1,16,TGTGCCAGCAGCCAAGATCTGGCAGGGGGGGACACTGAAGCTTTCTTT,CASSQDLAGGDTEAFF
NA,TRBV3-1/TRBV3-2,NA,TRBJ1-2,14,TGTGCCAGCAGCCAAGAGGGGGGCGGGAGCGGCTACACCTTC,CASSQEGGGSGYTF
NA,TRBV28,NA,TRBJ2-1,13,TGTGCCAGCCTCCCCAGCGAGGGGGATGAGCAGTTCTTC,CASLPSEGDEQFF
NA,TRBV6-5,TRBD1,TRBJ1-2,16,TGTGCCAGCAGTTACTCGAAGGGGGCAAGCTACTATGGCTACACCTTC,CASSYSKGASYYGYTF
few,TRBV6-2/TRBV6-3,NA,TRBJ1-5,14,TGTGCCAGCAGTTACTCCCCAAACGGTCAGCCCCAGCATTTT,CASSYSPNGQPQHF
NA,TRBV7-9,NA,TRBJ2-2,15,TGTGCCAGCAGCTTAGTCCGCGGAGACACCGGGGAGCTGTTTTTT,CASSLVRGDTGELFF
NA,TRBV11-2,TRBD2,TRBJ2-7,17,TGTGCCAGCAGCTTAAGTACTAGCGGGGGAAACTCCTACGAGCAGTACTTC,CASSLSTSGGNSYEQYF
NA,TRBV4-1,NA,TRBJ1-6,17,TGCGCCAGCAGCCACGCAGGGAGTTTTGGTTATAATTCACCCCTCCACTTT,CASSHAGSFGYNSPLHF
few,TRBV6-5,NA,TRBJ2-2,13,TGTGCCAGCAGAAGAACCAATACCGGGGAGCTGTTTTTT,CASRRTNTGELFF